This T cell receptor beta chain appears in the sequencing data of a study of CD8 T cells in Susac syndrome. This CDR3 is built from 14 residues. Germline V gives CDR1 LGHDT, CDR2 YNNKEL (reference sequence). V was clipped by 3 bases and J by 6 bases, with 15 bases between them. RNA was extracted with the RNeasy kit, and a quantity of roughly 0.45 to 1 ug was reverse transcribed using random hexamers. TCRdb ran MiXCR on the immunoSEQ multiplex PCR reads and lists one entry per CDR3 protein. The sample includes about 240,000 distinct CDR3 sequences, 90% to 96% of them seen just once. This receptor was identified in a human donor with Susac syndrome. Material for sequencing was CD4+ T cells from PBMCs. The V call is TRBV3-1, the J call TRBJ2-7, with a possible D match to TRBD1 (5 bases). The CDR3 nucleotides read TGTGCCAGCAGCCAGCAGGGAACAGGCGGCGAGCAGTACTTC. This encodes CASSQQGTGGEQYF.